These 31 T cell receptor beta chains were all obtained from the same sample, sequenced in a study of blood T cell repertoires in COVID-19. Sequencing used immunoSEQ multiplex PCR; TCRdb keeps in-frame clones, though not all of them. Found here are fewer than 250,000 clones, roughly 86% of them singletons; the top ten hold roughly 4%. What was sequenced was peripheral blood. Receptors were obtained from a man between 45 and 60 years old with acute or convalescent COVID-19.

The rearrangement links TRBV27 to TRBJ1-6; TRBD1 matches at 8 bases. V gave up 6 bases and J gave up 7 bases; unmatched junction bases: 5. Per the germline V gene, CDR1 is MNHEY and CDR2 is SMNVEV (reference sequence). This CDR3 has 14 amino acids. The CDR3 reads CASRRTGGNSPLHF. DNA for the CDR3: TGTGCCAGCAGAAGAACAGGGGGGAATTCACCCCTCCACTTT.

The chain couples TRBV5-1 to TRBJ1-6, with D perhaps TRBD1 (6 bases). The CDR3 loop spans 14 amino acids. Looked up from germline, CDR1 is SGHRS and CDR2 is YFSETQ. V was shortened by 4 bases and J by 9 bases, with 14 bases between the two germline ends. This chain's CDR3 is CASSLEQGASPLHF. As DNA, the CDR3 is TGCGCCAGCAGCCTCGAACAGGGAGCTTCACCCCTCCACTTT.

The CDR3 sequence: CAWGQAANYGYTF. In DNA, the CDR3 is TGTGCCTGGGGACAGGCAGCTAACTATGGCTACACCTTC. V is TRBV30 and J is TRBJ1-2; 7 bases fit TRBD1. V was pared by 5 bases and J by 0 bases, with 3 bases of the junction left unmatched. The CDR3 extends over 13 amino acids. Germline V gene data show CDR1 as GTSNPN and CDR2 as SVGIG (reference sequence). The full variable domain, completed using reference TRBV30 and TRBJ1-2, is SQTIHQWPATLVQPVGSPLSLECTVEGTSNPNLYWYRQAAGRGLQLLFYSVGIGQISSEVPQNLSASRPQDRQFILSSKKLLLSDSGFYLCAWGQAANYGYTFGSGTRLTVV.

This chain uses TRBV18 with TRBJ1-6; 10 bases line up with TRBD1. This CDR3 comprises 16 residues. The junction had 4 bases not matched to a gene; V was cut back by 4 bases and J by 4 bases. Germline CDR1 reads KGHSH; CDR2 reads LQKENI. CDR3 DNA sequence: TGTGCCAGCTCACGTGACAGGGGGCATTATAATTCACCCCTCCACTTT. Encoded protein: CASSRDRGHYNSPLHF.

This CDR3 is CASSSPLRGSPLHF. The CDR3 nucleotides read TGTGCCAGCAGCTCGCCCCTAAGGGGTTCACCCCTCCACTTT. V is TRBV7-9 and J is TRBJ1-6, with a weak D call TRBD1 (5 bases). This CDR3 has 14 amino acids. V was shortened by 4 bases and J by 9 bases, with 13 bases between the two germline ends. In germline, CDR1 is SEHNR, CDR2 FQNEAQ (reference sequence).

This sequence joins TRBV3-1 (or the pseudogene TRBV3-2) and TRBJ1-1; D uncertain. The CDR3 is 14 amino acids. V was shortened by 4 bases and J by 1 base, with 10 bases between the two germline ends. Looked up from germline, CDR1 is LGHDT and CDR2 is YNNKEL (reference sequence). DNA of the CDR3: TGTGCCAGCAGCCCCCGAGGAGGGAACACTGAAGCTTTCTTT. This encodes CASSPRGGNTEAFF.

The gene calls are TRBV7-2 and TRBJ2-7; TRBD2 aligns across 7 bases. The CDR3 totals 14 residues. Trimming cost V 5 bases and J 0 bases; bases outside gene matches: 4. CDR1 and CDR2 (germline): SGHTA, FQGNSA. This chain's CDR3 is CASSAWTSSYEQYF. The CDR3 DNA reads as TGTGCCAGCAGCGCCTGGACTAGCTCCTACGAGCAGTACTTC.

The chain uses TRBV5-6 and TRBJ2-7; the D gene is possibly TRBD1 (5 bases). The CDR3 runs to 14 residues. From germline, CDR1 is SGHDT and CDR2 YYEEEE. Trimming took 2 bases from V and 7 from J, leaving 16 bases between them. CDR3 nucleotides: TGTGCCAGCAGCTTAGGCGACAGCCCCCGGGAGCAGTACTTC. Translating gives CASSLGDSPREQYF.

V gene TRBV28 combines with J gene TRBJ2-1; 7 bases are a match to TRBD2. Trimming removed 2 bases from V and 4 bases from J; junction bases left unmatched: 2. The CDR3 has 14 residues. The germline gives CDR1 MDHEN, CDR2 SYDVKM. CDR3 bases: TGTGCCAGCAGTTTACCTAGCGGATACAATGAGCAGTTCTTC. Translation: CASSLPSGYNEQFF.

The rearrangement links TRBV4-2 to TRBJ1-5; TRBD1 aligns across 9 bases. CDR1 and CDR2 from the germline V gene are LGHNA and YNFKEQ. V lost 1 base to trimming and J lost 5 bases; unmatched junction nucleotides: 6. This CDR3 contains 16 residues. This CDR3 is CASSQVPGQGHQPQHF. The CDR3, as DNA: TGTGCCAGCAGCCAAGTACCGGGACAGGGACATCAGCCCCAGCATTTT.

V usage is TRBV10-2 and J usage is TRBJ2-2, with D possibly being TRBD2 (7 bases). The CDR3 sequence is 17 residues long. CDR1 WSHSY and CDR2 SAAADI come from the germline V gene. The V end lost 7 bases, the J end lost 5 bases, and 23 bases lay between the germline ends. The DNA for the CDR3 is TGCGCCAGCATAGGGCAGACTTGGGGGGGCCCTACCGGGGAGCTGTTTTTT. Residues: CASIGQTWGGPTGELFF.

The chain employs TRBV4-2 and TRBJ2-2; D may be TRBD1 (5 bases). This CDR3 region has 14 residues. Trimming removed 0 bases at V and 5 bases at J, with 7 bases between. The germline V gene encodes CDR1 LGHNA and CDR2 YNFKEQ. The DNA of the CDR3 is TGTGCCAGCAGCCAAGACGCAGGGACCGGGGAGCTGTTTTTT. Its protein product is CASSQDAGTGELFF.

The chain joins TRBV27 to TRBJ2-7; perhaps TRBD2 as D (5 bases). Germline CDR1 is MNHEY and CDR2 is SMNVEV (reference sequence). Trimming removed 3 bases from V and 0 bases from J, with 9 bases in between. This CDR3 contains 14 residues. The CDR3 is CASSFHGISYEQYF. CDR3 nucleotide sequence: TGTGCCAGCAGTTTTCACGGGATCTCCTACGAGCAGTACTTC.

The chain employs TRBV14 and TRBJ2-1, with TRBD1 matching 8 bases. V shed 4 bases, J shed 4 bases, and the junction held 18 bases outside the gene matches. The CDR3 has 19 amino acids. CDR1 is SGHDN and CDR2 is FVKESK in the germline V gene. The CDR3 sequence: CASSRNRDRGFTKYNEQFF. The CDR3, as DNA: TGTGCCAGCAGCCGAAATCGCGACAGGGGCTTTACGAAGTACAATGAGCAGTTCTTC.

This chain links TRBV4-1 with TRBJ1-3; a possible D gene is TRBD1 (6 bases). CDR1 and CDR2 (germline): MGHRA, YSYEKL. V was pared by 1 base and J by 2 bases, with 12 bases between. The CDR3 covers 16 residues. The CDR3 nucleotides read TGCGCCAGCAGCCAAGCCTCGAAGGGGGCTGGAAACACCATATATTTT. Translation gives CASSQASKGAGNTIYF.

This clone was recorded once. CDR3 sequence reads: CASSQGGVAGGPAYTQYF. CDR3 bases: TGCGCCAGCAGCCAAGGGGGGGTAGCGGGAGGGCCTGCGTATACGCAGTATTTT. The rearrangement uses TRBV4-1 and TRBJ2-3, with 11 bases fitting TRBD2. The ends lost 1 base at V and 7 bases at J; junction bases unmatched: 13. Looked up from germline, CDR1 is MGHRA and CDR2 is YSYEKL. This CDR3 has 18 residues.

The chain combines TRBV10-2 with TRBJ2-2; tentative D call: TRBD2 (6 bases). Trimming stripped 5 bases from V and 7 bases from J, with 14 bases between. The germline V gene encodes CDR1 WSHSY and CDR2 SAAADI. The CDR3 is 14 amino acids. CDR3 DNA: TGCGCCAGCAGTATCGGGGGTGGTAACGGGGAGCTGTTTTTT. The encoded protein is CASSIGGGNGELFF.

This clone was seen only a few times. The chain is built from TRBV10-3 and TRBJ2-6; D is perhaps TRBD1 (6 bases). CDR1 is ENHRY, CDR2 SYGVKD, per germline. The CDR3 contains 14 residues. Trimming left V 7 bases short and J 4 bases short, with 11 bases between. The DNA for the CDR3 is TGTGCCATCACCCCAGGGGAAGGGGCCAACGTCCTGACTTTC. Amino acid sequence: CAITPGEGANVLTF.

This rearrangement joins TRBV5-4 to TRBJ1-2; 8 bases are a match to TRBD1. The CDR3 is made up of 16 amino acids. V lost 2 bases, J lost 2 bases, and 8 bases stayed unmatched. Germline lookup yields CDR1 SGHNT and CDR2 YYREEE (reference sequence). The CDR3 nucleotides are TGTGCCAGCAGCTTTCCCGGGACAGGCCTGAACTATGGCTACACCTTC. This gives the protein CASSFPGTGLNYGYTF. Looking up the rest from reference TRBV5-4 and TRBJ1-2 gives the full variable domain: ETGVTQSPTHLIKTRGQQVTLRCSSQSGHNTVSWYQQALGQGPQFIFQYYREEENGRGNFPPRFSGLQFPNYSSELNVNALELDDSALYLCASSFPGTGLNYGYTFGSGTRLTVV.

The chain recombines TRBV18 with TRBJ2-3, with a weak D call TRBD2 (5 bases). V was shortened by 2 bases and J by 3 bases, with 15 bases between the two germline ends. CDR3 length: 16 amino acids. Germline V gives CDR1 KGHSH, CDR2 LQKENI. CDR3 amino acids: CASSPANLAATDTQYF. In nucleotides, the CDR3 is TGTGCCAGCTCACCAGCAAACCTAGCAGCGACAGATACGCAGTATTTT.

The rearrangement joins TRBV10-3 to TRBJ2-7; TRBD1 matches 7 bases. The germline CDR1 and CDR2 sequences are ENHRY and SYGVKD. The CDR3 has 14 amino acids. After removal of 7 bases from V and 3 bases from J, the junction contained 9 bases not matched to a gene. The CDR3 nucleotides read TGTGCCATCAAAAGACAGGGAAAAGTCTACGAGCAGTACTTC. Translation: CAIKRQGKVYEQYF.

This clone was recorded a few times. The chain links TRBV6-6 to TRBJ1-1, with 7 positions matching TRBD1. Germline V gene sequence: CDR1 MNHNY, CDR2 SVGAGI (reference sequence). V was pared by 6 bases and J by 9 bases, with 4 bases of the junction left unmatched. The CDR3 totals 11 residues. The CDR3 protein is CASRTDRKAFF. The CDR3 DNA reads as TGTGCCAGCAGAACGGACAGGAAAGCTTTCTTT.

The V gene is TRBV9, the J gene TRBJ1-3, with D possibly TRBD1 on 6 matching bases. CDR1 and CDR2 (germline): SGDLS, YYNGEE. CDR3 length equals 14 residues. V lost 0 bases and J lost 4, with 8 bases in between. CDR3 nucleotide sequence: TGTGCCAGCAGCGTAGCGACAGGAGGAAACACCATATATTTT. Amino acid sequence: CASSVATGGNTIYF.

The V and J genes are TRBV4-1 and TRBJ2-5, with a weak D call TRBD2 (5 bases). The CDR3 totals 14 residues. With 0 bases removed from V and 5 bases from J, the gap between germline ends came to 10 bases. CDR1 MGHRA and CDR2 YSYEKL come from the germline V gene. The CDR3: CASSQEGLAETQYF. CDR3 DNA: TGCGCCAGCAGCCAAGAAGGTCTAGCTGAGACCCAGTACTTC.

The chain has TRBV2 and TRBJ2-7, with a weak D call TRBD2 (5 bases). The CDR3 totals 15 residues. CDR1 is SNHLY, CDR2 FYNNEI, per germline. V was clipped by 8 bases and J by 0 bases, with 17 bases between them. CDR3 residues: CASDLEGSSSYEQYF. The CDR3 nucleotides are TGTGCCAGCGACCTAGAGGGTTCGAGCTCCTACGAGCAGTACTTC.

J is TRBJ2-1 and V is TRBV3-1 (or the pseudogene TRBV3-2), with D perhaps TRBD2 (5 bases). The CDR3 length is 11 residues. Germline V lookup: CDR1 LGHDT, CDR2 YNNKEL (reference sequence). V was trimmed by 1 base and J by 10 bases, leaving 5 bases between them. CDR3 sequence: CASSQAGEQFF. CDR3 in DNA: TGTGCCAGCAGCCAAGCGGGGGAGCAGTTCTTC.

This clone has just one count. As the CDR3 is not closed by the conserved phenylalanine or tryptophan, this likely results from a read error. The DNA is omitted, as the CDR3 cannot be located on it reliably, and the CDR3 follows TCRdb's listing. The J gene is TRBJ1-3, the V gene TRBV6-1. The CDR3 spans 13 residues, counting both ends. Per the germline V gene, CDR1 is MNHNS and CDR2 is SASEGT. The CDR3 sequence: CASSEAHEGLAEL.

In its sample, this clone was seen once. V and J are TRBV19 and TRBJ1-1; 9 bases map to TRBD1. V was clipped by 4 bases and J by 2 bases; unmatched bases: 2. Germline V gene data show CDR1 as LNHDA and CDR2 as SQIVND (reference sequence). This CDR3 comprises 14 residues. CDR3 amino acids: CASSTGQGNTEAFF. CDR3 DNA sequence: TGTGCCAGTAGTACGGGACAGGGCAACACTGAAGCTTTCTTT.

The chain couples TRBV27 to TRBJ2-3; possible D gene TRBD1, 6 bases. The CDR3 has 10 residues. Germline CDR1 reads MNHEY; CDR2 reads SMNVEV (reference sequence). Here the CDR3 reads CGNRGCTQYF. The DNA of the CDR3 is TGTGGGAATAGGGGGTGTACGCAGTATTTT.

The chain joins TRBV30 to TRBJ2-1, with D tentatively TRBD2 (7 bases). CDR1 and CDR2 from the germline V gene are GTSNPN and SVGIG (reference sequence). V dropped 5 bases and J dropped 11 bases, with 19 bases sitting between them. The CDR3 has 13 amino acids. This chain's CDR3 is CAWWGAGVRKQFF. The DNA for the CDR3 is TGTGCCTGGTGGGGGGCGGGAGTCCGGAAGCAGTTCTTC.

The chain links TRBV11-3 to TRBJ2-5, with a possible D match to TRBD2 (6 bases). The CDR3 covers 15 residues. CDR1 SGHNT and CDR2 YENEEA come from the germline V gene. V lost 3 bases, J lost 1 base, and 12 bases lay in between. CDR3 amino acids: CASSFGQGLQETQYF. The CDR3, as DNA: TGTGCCAGCAGCTTTGGGCAGGGACTCCAAGAGACCCAGTACTTC.